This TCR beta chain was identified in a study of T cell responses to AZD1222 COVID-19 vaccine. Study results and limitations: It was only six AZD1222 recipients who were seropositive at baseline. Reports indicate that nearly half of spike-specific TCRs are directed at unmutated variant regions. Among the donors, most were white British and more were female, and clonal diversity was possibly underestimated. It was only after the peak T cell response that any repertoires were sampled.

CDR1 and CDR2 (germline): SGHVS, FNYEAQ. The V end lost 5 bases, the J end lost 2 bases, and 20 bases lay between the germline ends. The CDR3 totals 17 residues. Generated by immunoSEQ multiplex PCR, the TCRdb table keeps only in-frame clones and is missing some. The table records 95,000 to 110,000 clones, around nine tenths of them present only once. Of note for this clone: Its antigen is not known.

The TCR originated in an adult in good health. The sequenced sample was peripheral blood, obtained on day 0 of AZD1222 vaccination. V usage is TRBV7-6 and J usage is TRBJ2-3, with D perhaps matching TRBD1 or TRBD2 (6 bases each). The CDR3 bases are TGTGCCAGCAGCAATAAAAGAGACGGGGGCACCACAGATACGCAGTATTTT. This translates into CASSNKRDGGTTDTQYF.